This T cell receptor (beta chain) is drawn from a study of shared T cell receptors in the human thymus. A few counts support this clone. Here immunoSEQ multiplex PCR was the method, and the copy in TCRdb shows in-frame clones only, minus some. The sample contains 700,000 or so clones, approximately 85% of which appear only once. The same data also went into a second study, on human thymus T cells.

Specimen: thymocytes. The source of this sequence is a girl under three years old with a congenital heart defect.

The CDR3 is CASSLEGVWTGGGTDTQYF. In DNA form, the CDR3 reads TGTGCCAGCAGCTTAGAGGGCGTATGGACGGGGGGGGGCACAGATACGCAGTATTTT. This sequence joins TRBV11-1 and TRBJ2-3, with 8 bases lining up with TRBD2. CDR1 is SGHAT, CDR2 FQDESV, per germline (reference sequence). V lost 1 base to trimming and J lost 1 base; unmatched junction nucleotides: 13. This CDR3 has 19 residues.